The 21 T cell receptor beta chains given below trace back to one sample, sequenced in a study of T cells in localized non-small cell lung cancer. Libraries were prepared by immunoSEQ multiplex PCR; TCRdb keeps only in-frame clonotypes and omits some of them. The sample records about 72,000 clones, about 81% being singletons. The sample consisted of peripheral blood, taken before any cancer treatment. These TCRs come from a female donor older than 55 with stage I lung adenocarcinoma.

The J gene is TRBJ1-3, the V gene TRBV28; the D is unclear. V lost 5 bases and J lost 6, with 17 bases in between. The CDR3 consists of 15 residues. Germline CDR1 and CDR2: MDHEN and SYDVKM. CDR3 protein: CASSPPSGPTNTIYF. In nucleotides, the CDR3 is TGTGCCAGCAGTCCGCCGAGTGGACCTACAAACACCATATATTTT.

The V call is TRBV7-2, the J call TRBJ2-5, with 7 bases that match TRBD1. The V gene's germline CDR1 is SGHTA and CDR2 FQGNSA. This CDR3 contains 17 residues. V was pared by 1 base and J by 5 bases, with 13 bases of the junction left unmatched. DNA of the CDR3: TGTGCCAGCAGCTTAGGCTACCGGGACAGAGGCGGGGAGACCCAGTACTTC. It codes for CASSLGYRDRGGETQYF. Looking up the rest from reference TRBV7-2 and TRBJ2-5 gives the full variable domain: GAGVSQSPSNKVTEKGKDVELRCDPISGHTALYWYRQSLGQGLEFLIYFQGNSAPDKSGLPSDRFSAERTGGSVSTLTIQRTQQEDSAVYLCASSLGYRDRGGETQYFGPGTRLLVL.

The rearrangement joins TRBV7-2 to TRBJ2-3; no clear D. The germline V and J ends were trimmed by 3 bases and 11 bases, with 12 bases remaining between them. Germline V lookup: CDR1 SGHTA, CDR2 FQGNSA. This CDR3 has 12 amino acids. CDR3 amino acids: CASSLVRWLQYF. The CDR3 DNA reads TGTGCCAGCAGCTTGGTTCGTTGGCTGCAGTATTTT.

This chain joins TRBV29-1 and TRBJ2-5; maybe TRBD2 (6 bases). This CDR3 is built from 12 residues. V gave up 6 bases and J gave up 1 base, with 9 bases separating them. Germline assignment: CDR1 SQVTM and CDR2 ANQGSEA. CDR3 region: CSVVGLQETQYF. CDR3 DNA: TGCAGCGTAGTGGGACTCCAAGAGACCCAGTACTTC.

The genes are TRBV6-5 and TRBJ1-1; a weak D match, TRBD1 (6 bases). Trimming removed 6 bases from V and 3 bases from J, with 14 bases in between. Germline V lookup: CDR1 MNHEY, CDR2 SVGAGI. This CDR3 comprises 14 residues. CDR3 coding DNA: TGTGCCAGCAGGAGGGGGGGAGAGGACACTGAAGCTTTCTTT. Protein sequence: CASRRGGEDTEAFF.

The V and J genes are TRBV7-9 and TRBJ1-5; D gene unclear. V lost 5 bases and J 0 bases, leaving 14 bases between the germline ends. The CDR3 is 16 amino acids. CDR1 and CDR2 (germline): SEHNR, FQNEAQ (reference sequence). The CDR3 DNA reads TGTGCCAGCAGCCAATCAGACGGGAATAGCAATCAGCCCCAGCATTTT. Encoded protein: CASSQSDGNSNQPQHF.

The rearrangement links TRBV7-9 to TRBJ2-7, with D unresolved. The CDR3 has 13 residues. The germline CDR1 and CDR2 sequences are SEHNR and FQNEAQ (reference sequence). V lost 8 bases to trimming and J lost 0 bases, with 11 bases between them. CDR3: CASAGPHSYEQYF. In DNA, the CDR3 is TGTGCCAGCGCCGGGCCCCACTCCTACGAGCAGTACTTC. Looking up the rest from reference TRBV7-9 and TRBJ2-7 gives the full variable domain: DTGVSQNPRHKITKRGQNVTFRCDPISEHNRLYWYRQTLGQGPEFLTYFQNEAQLEKSRLLSDRFSAERPKGSFSTLEIQRTEQGDSAMYLCASAGPHSYEQYFGPGTRLTVT.

The rearrangement links TRBV9 to TRBJ1-2; TRBD1 might be the D (6 bases). Germline values: CDR1 SGDLS, CDR2 YYNGEE. The CDR3 is 14 residues long. V lost 3 bases and J 3 bases, leaving 12 bases between the germline ends. Written as DNA, the CDR3 is TGTGCCAGCAGCGGGTTACAGGGCGACTATGGCTACACCTTC. Its translation is CASSGLQGDYGYTF.

This clone showed up just a few times. V and J are TRBV7-9 and TRBJ2-7; 13 bases agree with TRBD2. J gave up 6 bases and V 4 bases, and 6 bases lay outside the gene matches. CDR1 is SEHNR and CDR2 is FQNEAQ in the germline V gene (reference sequence). The CDR3 has 15 amino acids. Here the CDR3 DNA reads TGTGCCAGCAGCTCCCGACTAGCGGGAGGAGGCGAGCAGTACTTC. Amino acids: CASSSRLAGGGEQYF.

The chain combines TRBV16 with TRBJ1-4; no firm D call. The CDR3 sequence is 13 residues long. The V end lost 0 bases, the J end lost 8 bases, and 7 bases lay between the germline ends. CDR1 is KGHSY and CDR2 is FQNENV in the germline V gene. The CDR3 sequence: CASSQSSWEKLFF. The CDR3, as DNA: TGTGCCAGCAGCCAATCGTCTTGGGAAAAACTGTTTTTT.

The chain carries TRBV11-2 and TRBJ1-2, with a possible D match to TRBD1 (6 bases). The CDR3 sequence is 13 residues long. Trimming removed 5 bases from V and 3 bases from J, with 10 bases in between. The germline CDR1 and CDR2 sequences are SGHAT and FQNNGV. CDR3 nucleotide sequence: TGTGCCAGCAGCGCGAACAGGGACTATGGCTACACCTTC. Its translation: CASSANRDYGYTF.

The rearrangement joins TRBV7-2 to TRBJ1-3, with D perhaps TRBD1 (5 bases). Germline values: CDR1 SGHTA, CDR2 FQGNSA. V dropped 1 base and J dropped 4 bases, with 8 bases sitting between them. The CDR3 loop spans 14 amino acids. Here the CDR3 reads CASSLGPGGNTIYF. Written as DNA, the CDR3 is TGTGCCAGCAGCTTAGGTCCAGGGGGAAACACCATATATTTT. Based on the CDR3 plus reference TRBV7-2 and TRBJ1-3, the full variable domain is GAGVSQSPSNKVTEKGKDVELRCDPISGHTALYWYRQSLGQGLEFLIYFQGNSAPDKSGLPSDRFSAERTGGSVSTLTIQRTQQEDSAVYLCASSLGPGGNTIYFGEGSWLTVV.

V usage is TRBV7-3 and J usage is TRBJ2-5; TRBD1 might be the D (6 bases). Trimming left V 5 bases short and J 5 bases short, with 12 bases between. Germline loops: CDR1 SGHTA, CDR2 FQGTGA. The CDR3 runs 13 residues. CDR3 coding DNA: TGTGCCAGCAGCCCGGGACAAGGGGAGACCCAGTACTTC. Its translation: CASSPGQGETQYF. Together with reference TRBV7-3 and TRBJ2-5, the CDR3 gives the full variable domain: GAGVSQTPSNKVTEKGKYVELRCDPISGHTALYWYRQSLGQGPEFLIYFQGTGAADDSGLPNDRFFAVRPEGSVSTLKIQRTERGDSAVYLCASSPGQGETQYFGPGTRLLVL.

V and J are TRBV9 and TRBJ2-2, with D possibly matching TRBD2 (6 bases). CDR1 is SGDLS, CDR2 YYNGEE, per germline. The CDR3 contains 17 residues. With 3 bases removed from V and 7 bases from J, the gap between germline ends came to 22 bases. This chain's CDR3 is CASSATRRGRNSGELFF. For the CDR3, the DNA is TGTGCCAGCAGCGCTACTCGTCGGGGGAGGAATAGCGGGGAGCTGTTTTTT.

The rearrangement links TRBV2 to TRBJ2-2, with D unresolved. CDR3 length: 13 amino acids. The germline V gene has CDR1 SNHLY and CDR2 FYNNEI. V lost 11 bases, J lost 5 bases, and 15 bases lay in between. The DNA for the CDR3 is TGTGCCGCAAGGGCGGATGATACCGGGGAGCTGTTTTTT. Its protein is CAARADDTGELFF.

The chain joins TRBV25-1 to TRBJ1-1, with a tentative D call TRBD1 (6 bases). The CDR3 extends over 15 amino acids. Germline CDR1 is MGHDK and CDR2 is SYGVNS. V gave up 2 bases and J gave up 0 bases, with 10 bases separating them. The CDR3 loop is CASSEDRLLNTEAFF. DNA of the CDR3: TGTGCCAGCAGTGAAGACAGGTTACTGAACACTGAAGCTTTCTTT.

The chain joins TRBV5-8 to TRBJ1-2; D is perhaps TRBD1 (5 bases). This CDR3 region has 12 residues. Per the germline V gene, CDR1 is SGHTS and CDR2 is YDEGEE. Trimming left V 1 base short and J 4 bases short, with 5 bases between. CDR3 DNA: TGTGCCAGCAGCTTGACAGGCTATGGCTACACCTTC. This sequence encodes CASSLTGYGYTF.

This rearrangement joins TRBV18 to TRBJ2-5; TRBD2 agrees at 10 bases. The J segment lost 2 bases and the V segment lost 3 bases, leaving 6 bases of the junction unmatched. Germline CDR1 reads KGHSH; CDR2 reads LQKENI. CDR3 length: 16 residues. CDR3 in DNA: TGTGCCAGCTCACCGGTGGGGACTAGCGTGCAAGAGACCCAGTACTTC. Translation gives CASSPVGTSVQETQYF.

V is TRBV7-3 and J is TRBJ2-6; D possibly corresponds to TRBD1 (5 bases). Germline loops: CDR1 SGHTA, CDR2 FQGTGA. The CDR3 sequence is 17 residues long. V was pared by 1 base and J by 2 bases, with 12 bases between. The CDR3 region is CASSLNRVGAGANVLTF. In DNA, the CDR3 is TGTGCCAGCAGCTTAAACCGGGTAGGGGCTGGGGCCAACGTCCTGACTTTC.

This clone occurred once. This chain links TRBV19 with TRBJ1-4, with TRBD1 matching 9 bases. Germline V CDR1 and CDR2: LNHDA, SQIVND (reference sequence). The CDR3 covers 17 residues. The V and J ends lost 3 bases and 10 bases, in that order; junction bases with no gene match: 15. In nucleotides, the CDR3 is TGTGCCAGTAGTATGGGGACAGGGTTGTTTGTATCCGGAAAACTGTTTTTT. This gives the protein CASSMGTGLFVSGKLFF.

This chain links TRBV5-5 with TRBJ2-1; TRBD2 is a possible D gene (5 bases). The V gene lost 1 base and the J gene lost 4 bases, with 6 bases spanning the gap. Germline V gene data show CDR1 as SGHKS and CDR2 as YYEKEE (reference sequence). The CDR3 is 13 residues long. CDR3 amino acids: CASSLTSYNEQFF. CDR3 sequence (DNA): TGTGCCAGCAGCTTGACTAGTTACAATGAGCAGTTCTTC.